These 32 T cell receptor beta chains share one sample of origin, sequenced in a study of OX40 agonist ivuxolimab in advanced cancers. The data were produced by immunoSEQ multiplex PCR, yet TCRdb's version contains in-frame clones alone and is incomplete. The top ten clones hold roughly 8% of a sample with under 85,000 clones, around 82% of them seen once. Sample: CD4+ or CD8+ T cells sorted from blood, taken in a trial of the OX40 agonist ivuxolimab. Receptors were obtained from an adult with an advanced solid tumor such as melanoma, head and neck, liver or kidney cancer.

CDR3 sequence reads: CASQGGKTQYF. CDR3 DNA: TGTGCCAGCCAGGGAGGAAAGACCCAGTACTTC. V usage is TRBV7-2 and J usage is TRBJ2-5; a weak D match, TRBD2 (6 bases). The V end lost 8 bases, the J end lost 6 bases, and 10 bases lay between the germline ends. CDR3 length: 11 amino acids. The V gene's germline CDR1 is SGHTA and CDR2 FQGNSA.

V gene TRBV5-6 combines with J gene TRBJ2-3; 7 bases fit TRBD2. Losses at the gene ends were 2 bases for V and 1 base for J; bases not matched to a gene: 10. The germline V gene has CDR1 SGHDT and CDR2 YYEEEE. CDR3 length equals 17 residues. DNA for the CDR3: TGTGCCAGCAGCTTTCTTGGGACTATGCGGGGCACAGATACGCAGTATTTT. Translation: CASSFLGTMRGTDTQYF.

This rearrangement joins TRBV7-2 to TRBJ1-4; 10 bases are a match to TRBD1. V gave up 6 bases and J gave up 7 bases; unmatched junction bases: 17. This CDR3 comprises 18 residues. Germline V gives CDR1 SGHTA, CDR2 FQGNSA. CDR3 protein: CASRPPLRDRGKGEKLFF. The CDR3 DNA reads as TGTGCCAGCAGACCCCCTCTCCGGGACAGGGGAAAAGGTGAAAAACTGTTTTTT.

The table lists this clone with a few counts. The DNA for the CDR3 is TGTGCCAGCAGAAGGACAGGGGACTCCTACGAGCAGTACTTC. This encodes CASRRTGDSYEQYF. The chain recombines TRBV6-5 with TRBJ2-7; 9 bases line up with TRBD1. Germline values: CDR1 MNHEY, CDR2 SVGAGI. This CDR3 has 14 residues. V shed 6 bases, J shed 0 bases, and the junction held 3 bases outside the gene matches.

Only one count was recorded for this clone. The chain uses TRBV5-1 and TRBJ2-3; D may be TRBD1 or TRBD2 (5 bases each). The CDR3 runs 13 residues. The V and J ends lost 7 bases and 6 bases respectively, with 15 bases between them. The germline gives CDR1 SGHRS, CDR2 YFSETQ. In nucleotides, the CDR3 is TGCGCCAGCCGGGACGGGCCGTTGGATACGCAGTATTTT. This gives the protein CASRDGPLDTQYF.

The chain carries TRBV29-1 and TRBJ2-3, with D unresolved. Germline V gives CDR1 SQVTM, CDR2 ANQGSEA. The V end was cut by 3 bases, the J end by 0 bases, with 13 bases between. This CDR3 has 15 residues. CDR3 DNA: TGCAGCGTTGATTATCAGAGCCTTAGCACAGATACGCAGTATTTT. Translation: CSVDYQSLSTDTQYF.

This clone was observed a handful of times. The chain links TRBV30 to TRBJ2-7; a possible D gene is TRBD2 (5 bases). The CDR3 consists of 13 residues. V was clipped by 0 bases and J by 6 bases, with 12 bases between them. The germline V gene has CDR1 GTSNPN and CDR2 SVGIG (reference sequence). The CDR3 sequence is CAWSVGLEGEQYF. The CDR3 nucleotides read TGTGCCTGGAGTGTAGGGCTAGAGGGCGAGCAGTACTTC.

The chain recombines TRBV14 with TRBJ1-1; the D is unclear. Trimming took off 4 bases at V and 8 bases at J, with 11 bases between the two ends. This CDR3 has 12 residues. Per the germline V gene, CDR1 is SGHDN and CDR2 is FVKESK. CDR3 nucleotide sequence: TGTGCCAGCAGCCTCTTTAAGAACGAAGCTTTCTTT. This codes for CASSLFKNEAFF.

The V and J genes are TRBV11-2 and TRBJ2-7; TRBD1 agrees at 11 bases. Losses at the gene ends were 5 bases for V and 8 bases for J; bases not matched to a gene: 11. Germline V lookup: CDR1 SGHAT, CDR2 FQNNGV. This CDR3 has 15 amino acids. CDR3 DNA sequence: TGTGCCAGCAGCCTAGCGGGACAGGGGGTTGGCAAGCAGTACTTC. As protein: CASSLAGQGVGKQYF.

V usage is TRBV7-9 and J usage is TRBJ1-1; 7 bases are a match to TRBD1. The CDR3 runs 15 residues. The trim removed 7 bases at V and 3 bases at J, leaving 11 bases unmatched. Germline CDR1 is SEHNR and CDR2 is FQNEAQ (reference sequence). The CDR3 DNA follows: TGTGCCAGCATGAGCGGAGGGGGCCCGGACACTGAAGCTTTCTTT. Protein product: CASMSGGGPDTEAFF.

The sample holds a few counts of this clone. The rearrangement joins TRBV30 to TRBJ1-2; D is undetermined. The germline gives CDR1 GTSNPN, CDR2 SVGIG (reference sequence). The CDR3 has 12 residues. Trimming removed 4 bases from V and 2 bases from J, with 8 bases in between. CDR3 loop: CAWTGQNYGYTF. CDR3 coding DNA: TGTGCCTGGACCGGGCAGAACTATGGCTACACCTTC. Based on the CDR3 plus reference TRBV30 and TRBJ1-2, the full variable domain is SQTIHQWPATLVQPVGSPLSLECTVEGTSNPNLYWYRQAAGRGLQLLFYSVGIGQISSEVPQNLSASRPQDRQFILSSKKLLLSDSGFYLCAWTGQNYGYTFGSGTRLTVV.

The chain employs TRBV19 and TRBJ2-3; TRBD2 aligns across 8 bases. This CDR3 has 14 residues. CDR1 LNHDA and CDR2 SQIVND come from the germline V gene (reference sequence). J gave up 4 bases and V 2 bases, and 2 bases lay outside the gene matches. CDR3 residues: CASSIRGGADTQYF. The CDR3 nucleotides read TGTGCCAGTAGTATACGGGGGGGTGCAGATACGCAGTATTTT.

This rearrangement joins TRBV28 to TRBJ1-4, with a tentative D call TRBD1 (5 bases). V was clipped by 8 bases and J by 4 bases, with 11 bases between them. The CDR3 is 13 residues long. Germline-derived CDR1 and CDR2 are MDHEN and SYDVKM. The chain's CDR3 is CASGLGGNEKLFF. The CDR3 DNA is TGTGCCAGCGGATTGGGGGGTAATGAAAAACTGTTTTTT.

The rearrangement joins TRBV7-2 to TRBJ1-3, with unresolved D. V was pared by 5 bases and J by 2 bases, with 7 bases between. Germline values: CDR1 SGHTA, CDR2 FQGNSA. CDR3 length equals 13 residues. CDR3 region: CASSRAAGNTIYF. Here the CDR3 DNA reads TGTGCCAGCAGCCGCGCTGCTGGAAACACCATATATTTT. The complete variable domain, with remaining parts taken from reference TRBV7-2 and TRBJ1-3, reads GAGVSQSPSNKVTEKGKDVELRCDPISGHTALYWYRQSLGQGLEFLIYFQGNSAPDKSGLPSDRFSAERTGGSVSTLTIQRTQQEDSAVYLCASSRAAGNTIYFGEGSWLTVV.

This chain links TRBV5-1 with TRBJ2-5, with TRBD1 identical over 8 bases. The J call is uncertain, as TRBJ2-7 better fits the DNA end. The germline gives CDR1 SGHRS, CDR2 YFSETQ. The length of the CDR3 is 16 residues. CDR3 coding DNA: TGCGCCAGCAGTAGCGGACAGGGCCAGCTCTCCTACGAGCAGTACTTC. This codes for CASSSGQGQLSYEQYF.

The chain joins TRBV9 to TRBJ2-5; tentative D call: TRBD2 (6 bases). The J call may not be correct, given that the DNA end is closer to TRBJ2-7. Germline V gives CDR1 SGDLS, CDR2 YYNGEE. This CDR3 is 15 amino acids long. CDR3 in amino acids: CASSVGASEVYEQYF. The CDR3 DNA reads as TGTGCCAGCAGCGTAGGGGCTAGCGAGGTCTACGAGCAGTACTTC.

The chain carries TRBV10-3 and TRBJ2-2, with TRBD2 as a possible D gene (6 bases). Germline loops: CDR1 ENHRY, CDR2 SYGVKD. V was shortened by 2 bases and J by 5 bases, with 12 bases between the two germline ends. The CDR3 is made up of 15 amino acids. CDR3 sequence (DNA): TGTGCCATCAGTGAGCCCGGTGGGGGGACCGGGGAGCTGTTTTTT. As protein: CAISEPGGGTGELFF.

This chain's CDR3 is CAWKGLLGQQETQYF. The CDR3 DNA reads as TGTGCCTGGAAAGGACTTCTGGGACAGCAAGAGACCCAGTACTTC. The rearrangement joins TRBV30 to TRBJ2-5, with 7 bases that match TRBD1. The CDR3 is 15 residues long. Germline lookup yields CDR1 GTSNPN and CDR2 SVGIG (reference sequence). The V gene end was trimmed by 4 bases and the J gene end by 2 bases; junction bases not matched to a gene: 10.

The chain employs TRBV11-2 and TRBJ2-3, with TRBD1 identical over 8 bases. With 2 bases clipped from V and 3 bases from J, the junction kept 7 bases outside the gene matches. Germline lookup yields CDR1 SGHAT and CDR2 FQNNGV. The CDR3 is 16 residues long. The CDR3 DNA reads TGTGCCAGCAGCTTAACAGGGGGGAGTCAGACAGATACGCAGTATTTT. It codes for CASSLTGGSQTDTQYF.

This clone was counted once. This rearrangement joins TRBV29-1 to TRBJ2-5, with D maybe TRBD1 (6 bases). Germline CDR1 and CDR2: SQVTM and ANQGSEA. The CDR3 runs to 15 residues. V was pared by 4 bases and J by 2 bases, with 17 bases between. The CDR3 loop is CSVGEGSDRQETQYF. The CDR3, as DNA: TGCAGCGTTGGAGAGGGTTCGGACAGACAAGAGACCCAGTACTTC.

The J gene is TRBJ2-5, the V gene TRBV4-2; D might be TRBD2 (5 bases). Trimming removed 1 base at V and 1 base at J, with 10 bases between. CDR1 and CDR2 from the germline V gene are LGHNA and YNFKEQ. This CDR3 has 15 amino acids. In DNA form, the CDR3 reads TGTGCCAGCAGCCAAGTAGCTAGCCCCCAAGAGACCCAGTACTTC. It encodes CASSQVASPQETQYF.

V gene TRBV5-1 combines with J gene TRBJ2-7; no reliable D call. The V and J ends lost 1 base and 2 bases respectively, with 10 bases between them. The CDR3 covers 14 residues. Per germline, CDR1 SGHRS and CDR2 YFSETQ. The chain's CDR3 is CASSLFTGPYEQYF. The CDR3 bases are TGCGCCAGCAGCTTGTTCACGGGTCCCTACGAGCAGTACTTC.

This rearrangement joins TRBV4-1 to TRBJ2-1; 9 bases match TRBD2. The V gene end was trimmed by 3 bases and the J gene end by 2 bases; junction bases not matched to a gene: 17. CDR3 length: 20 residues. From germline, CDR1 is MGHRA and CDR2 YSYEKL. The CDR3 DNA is TGCGCCAGCAGCCAGACGCCCCCCGATCAAGCTAGCGGGACCTACAATGAGCAGTTCTTC. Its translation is CASSQTPPDQASGTYNEQFF.

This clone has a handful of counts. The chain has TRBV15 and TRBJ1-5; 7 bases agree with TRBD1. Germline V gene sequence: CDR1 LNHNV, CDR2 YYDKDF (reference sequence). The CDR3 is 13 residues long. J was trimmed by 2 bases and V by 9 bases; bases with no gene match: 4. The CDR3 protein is CATGQEGNQPQHF. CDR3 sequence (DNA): TGTGCCACAGGACAGGAGGGCAATCAGCCCCAGCATTTT.

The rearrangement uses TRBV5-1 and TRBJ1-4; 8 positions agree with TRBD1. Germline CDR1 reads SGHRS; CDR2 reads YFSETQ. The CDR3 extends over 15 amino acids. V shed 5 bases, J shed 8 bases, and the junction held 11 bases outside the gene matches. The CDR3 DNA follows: TGCGCCAGCAGTTGGGGAGACAGGGGAGACGAAAAACTGTTTTTT. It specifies CASSWGDRGDEKLFF.

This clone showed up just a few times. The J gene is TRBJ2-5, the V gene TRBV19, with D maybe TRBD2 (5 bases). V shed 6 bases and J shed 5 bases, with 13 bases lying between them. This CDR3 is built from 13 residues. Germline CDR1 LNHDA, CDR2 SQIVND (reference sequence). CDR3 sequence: CASRKDFGETQYF. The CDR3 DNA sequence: TGTGCCAGTAGAAAGGACTTTGGGGAGACCCAGTACTTC. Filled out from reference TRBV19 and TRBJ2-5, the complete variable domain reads DGGITQSPKYLFRKEGQNVTLSCEQNLNHDAMYWYRQDPGQGLRLIYYSQIVNDFQKGDIAEGYSVSREKKESFPLTVTSAQKNPTAFYLCASRKDFGETQYFGPGTRLLVL.

CDR3 residues: CASSFRATARNEKLFF. Here the CDR3 DNA reads TGTGCCAGCAGTTTCAGAGCGACAGCGCGAAATGAAAAACTGTTTTTT. V is TRBV27 and J is TRBJ1-4; tentatively, D is TRBD1 (5 bases). The germline gives CDR1 MNHEY, CDR2 SMNVEV (reference sequence). This CDR3 is built from 16 residues. The germline V and J ends were trimmed by 3 bases and 5 bases, with 16 bases remaining between them. The full variable domain, its missing parts supplied by reference TRBV27 and TRBJ1-4, is EAQVTQNPRYLITVTGKKLTVTCSQNMNHEYMSWYRQDPGLGLRQIYYSMNVEVTDKGDVPEGYKVSRKEKRNFPLILESPSPNQTSLYFCASSFRATARNEKLFFGSGTQLSVL.

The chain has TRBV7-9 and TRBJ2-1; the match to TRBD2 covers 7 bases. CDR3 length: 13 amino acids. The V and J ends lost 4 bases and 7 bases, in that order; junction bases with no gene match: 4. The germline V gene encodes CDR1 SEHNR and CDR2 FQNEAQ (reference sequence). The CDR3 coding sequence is TGTGCCAGCAGCTACCAAGCGGGAAATGAGCAGTTCTTC. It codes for CASSYQAGNEQFF.

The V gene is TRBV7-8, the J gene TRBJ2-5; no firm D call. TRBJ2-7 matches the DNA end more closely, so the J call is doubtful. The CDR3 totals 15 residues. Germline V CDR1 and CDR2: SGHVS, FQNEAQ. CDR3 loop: CASTTRSRAVFEQYF. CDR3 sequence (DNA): TGTGCCAGCACCACCCGTAGTAGGGCAGTGTTCGAGCAGTACTTC.

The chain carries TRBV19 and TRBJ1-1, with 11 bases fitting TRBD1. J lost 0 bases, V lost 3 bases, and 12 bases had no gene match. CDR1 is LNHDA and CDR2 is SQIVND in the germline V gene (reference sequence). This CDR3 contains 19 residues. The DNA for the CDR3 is TGTGCCAGTAGTATCGGGACAGGGGGAAGCGGCGGTATGAACACTGAAGCTTTCTTT. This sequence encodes CASSIGTGGSGGMNTEAFF.

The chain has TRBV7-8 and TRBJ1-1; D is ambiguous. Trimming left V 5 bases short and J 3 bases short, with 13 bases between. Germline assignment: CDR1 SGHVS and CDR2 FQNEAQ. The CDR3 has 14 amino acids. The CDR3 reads CASSALAGDTEAFF. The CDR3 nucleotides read TGTGCCAGCAGCGCCTTGGCCGGAGACACTGAAGCTTTCTTT.

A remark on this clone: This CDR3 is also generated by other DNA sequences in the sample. Written as DNA, the CDR3 is TGTGCCAGCAGCTTGGGAGGAGATCAGCCCCAGCATTTT. Translation gives CASSLGGDQPQHF. The chain has TRBV11-2 and TRBJ1-5; unclear D gene. The germline V gene has CDR1 SGHAT and CDR2 FQNNGV. The V end lost 3 bases, the J end lost 5 bases, and 8 bases lay between the germline ends. The CDR3 sequence is 13 residues long. The entire variable domain, with the rest obtained from reference TRBV11-2 and TRBJ1-5, is as follows: EAGVAQSPRYKIIEKRQSVAFWCNPISGHATLYWYQQILGQGPKLLIQFQNNGVVDDSQLPKDRFSAERLKGVDSTLKIQPAKLEDSAVYLCASSLGGDQPQHFGDGTRLSIL.